This T cell receptor beta chain was retrieved from a study of blood T cells in healthy people across ages. This clonotype was seen only a few times. The donors, healthy Caucasians from Russia, were aged roughly 6 to 90. Trimming removed 3 bases from V and 0 bases from J, with 16 bases in between. CDR3 length: 16 amino acids. Germline V lookup: CDR1 DFQATT, CDR2 SNEGSKA (reference sequence). A J-beta primer mix and a sample-barcoded 5' primer were used in a second PCR of roughly 7 to 12 cycles. A 12-random-nucleotide template-switch adaptor tagged each cDNA molecule. Via MiXCR, TCRdb re-called the 5' RACE reads, giving one row per CDR3 protein. The sample lists more than 650,000 distinct CDR3 sequences, approximately 22% occurring once.

Material for sequencing was blood. The rearrangement joins TRBV20-1 to TRBJ2-3; maybe TRBD1 (6 bases). The receptor was isolated from a man aged 70-80 years in good health. CDR3 amino acids: CSASTVRQGSTDTQYF. The CDR3 DNA is TGCAGTGCTAGTACGGTCCGGCAGGGGAGCACAGATACGCAGTATTTT.